A single sample gave rise to the 8 T cell receptor beta chains below, sequenced in a study of blood T cell repertoires in COVID-19. Here immunoSEQ multiplex PCR was the method, and the copy in TCRdb shows in-frame clones only, minus some. Of some 160,000 clones in the sample, 85% to 90% were seen once. The sequenced material came from peripheral blood. All receptors come from a woman aged 70-85 years with acute or convalescent COVID-19.

The gene calls are TRBV11-2 and TRBJ2-1; 8 bases line up with TRBD1. The length of the CDR3 is 16 residues. The junction had 9 bases not matched to a gene; V was cut back by 1 base and J by 7 bases. The germline V gene encodes CDR1 SGHAT and CDR2 FQNNGV. The CDR3 sequence: CASSLVSFRQGNEQFF. CDR3 bases: TGTGCCAGCAGCTTAGTCTCGTTTAGACAGGGGAATGAGCAGTTCTTC.

V is TRBV30 and J is TRBJ1-1; 9 bases are shared with TRBD1. Losses at the gene ends were 3 bases for V and 4 bases for J; bases not matched to a gene: 3. Germline V gene lookup returns CDR1 GTSNPN and CDR2 SVGIG (reference sequence). The CDR3 sequence is 13 residues long. This chain's CDR3 is CAWRDRGGTEAFF. CDR3 bases: TGTGCCTGGAGGGACAGGGGTGGCACTGAAGCTTTCTTT.

V is TRBV2 and J is TRBJ1-5; 12 nucleotides align to TRBD1. The CDR3 sequence is 14 residues long. The ends lost 7 bases at V and 5 bases at J; junction bases unmatched: 3. CDR1 and CDR2 from the germline V gene are SNHLY and FYNNEI. This CDR3 is CASTGQGADQPQHF. CDR3 sequence (DNA): TGTGCCAGCACGGGACAGGGGGCTGATCAGCCCCAGCATTTT.

V is TRBV5-1 and J is TRBJ2-7; D unclear. Between the trimmed V and J ends, which lost 3 bases and 5 bases, there was a span of 15 bases. The CDR3 contains 14 residues. The germline V gene encodes CDR1 SGHRS and CDR2 YFSETQ. CDR3 in amino acids: CASSSDYHSNEQYF. CDR3 nucleotide sequence: TGCGCCAGCAGCTCGGATTACCACAGTAACGAGCAGTACTTC. Full variable domain (rest looked up from reference TRBV5-1 and TRBJ2-7): KAGVTQTPRYLIKTRGQQVTLSCSPISGHRSVSWYQQTPGQGLQFLFEYFSETQRNKGNFPGRFSGRQFSNSRSEMNVSTLELGDSALYLCASSSDYHSNEQYFGPGTRLTVT.

The V call is TRBV18, the J call TRBJ1-1; D might be TRBD1 (6 bases). The CDR3 runs 15 residues. Germline V lookup: CDR1 KGHSH, CDR2 LQKENI. The V end lost 3 bases, the J end lost 11 bases, and 22 bases lay between the germline ends. CDR3 nucleotides: TGTGCCAGCTCACCTCCACTACCGGGACACCTCTTTGCTTTCTTT. It is translated as CASSPPLPGHLFAFF.

The gene calls are TRBV25-1 and TRBJ2-3, with 9 bases that match TRBD1. This CDR3 spans 15 amino acids. V shed 6 bases, J shed 6 bases, and the junction held 10 bases outside the gene matches. Germline V gives CDR1 MGHDK, CDR2 SYGVNS. CDR3 amino acids: CASSKTTGGLDTQYF. CDR3 nucleotides: TGTGCCAGCAGCAAAACGACAGGGGGTCTGGATACGCAGTATTTT.

The chain has TRBV18 and TRBJ1-5; the D gene is possibly TRBD1 (5 bases). This CDR3 contains 15 residues. Trimming took off 2 bases at V and 5 bases at J, with 13 bases between the two ends. Germline CDR1 is KGHSH and CDR2 is LQKENI. CDR3 sequence reads: CASSPSGRLDQPQHF. In nucleotides, the CDR3 is TGTGCCAGCTCACCATCAGGGAGGCTGGATCAGCCCCAGCATTTT.

The chain is built from TRBV5-1 and TRBJ2-1, with 7 bases fitting TRBD1. This CDR3 is 16 amino acids long. V trimming: 3 bases; J trimming: 4 bases; junction bases outside the gene matches: 10. Germline V gives CDR1 SGHRS, CDR2 YFSETQ. CDR3 DNA sequence: TGCGCCAGCAGCTCCGATTACGGGACAGTGTACAATGAGCAGTTCTTC. Its translation is CASSSDYGTVYNEQFF.